The sequence of this T cell receptor (beta chain) was determined in a study of blood T cell repertoires in COVID-19. Overall study: T cells, B-cell-depleted T cells, or PBMCs supplied cDNA or gDNA.

Sequenced by immunoSEQ multiplex PCR; TCRdb stores in-frame clones only, minus some. The sample yields over 200,000 clones, over 75% seen once. The CDR3 has 21 amino acids. V shed 0 bases and J 0 bases; nucleotides not matched to a gene: 12. CDR1 and CDR2 (germline): MGHRA, YSYEKL. Sequencing was performed on peripheral blood. This TCR was sampled from a man in his forties with active or convalescent COVID-19. The chain couples TRBV4-1 to TRBJ2-4; 12 nucleotides match TRBD2. This chain's CDR3 is CASSQDLPSGGDLIAKNIQYF. In nucleotides, the CDR3 is TGCGCCAGCAGCCAAGATCTCCCTAGCGGGGGGGACCTTATAGCCAAAAACATTCAGTACTTC.